Listed below are T cell receptor beta chains from one sample, sequenced in a study of T cell responses to AZD1222 COVID-19 vaccine. Using immunoSEQ multiplex PCR, the repertoire was profiled, and TCRdb retains in-frame clones only, with some absent. The sample lists 140,000 to 150,000 clones, about 92% occurring once. Source: peripheral blood, taken 28 days after the second AZD1222 dose. The source of these receptors is an adult who received the AZD1222 COVID-19 vaccine. CDR3s include the opening cysteine and the closing phenylalanine or tryptophan. The D gene is left open where the match is weak. Size values are once, few and many counts, or a class for expanded clones, and some rows have none.

j_call | clone_size | v_call | d_call | cdr3_nt | cdr3_aa
TRBJ1-5 | NA | TRBV28 | NA | TGTGCCAGCAGTTTAATGGTTGCTGGAGAATTAAATCAGCCCCAGCATTTT | CASSLMVAGELNQPQHF
TRBJ1-6 | NA | TRBV25-1 | NA | TGTGCCAGCAGTGATGGGGGTTGGAATTCACCCCTCCACTTT | CASSDGGWNSPLHF
TRBJ1-1 | NA | TRBV5-6 | NA | TGTGCCAGCAGCTCCTTGATCCTTGGGGCGCCGGACACTGAAGCTTTCTTT | CASSSLILGAPDTEAFF
TRBJ2-2 | once | TRBV5-4 | TRBD1 | TGTGCCAGCAGACCGGGACAGGGAAACACCGGGGAGCTGTTTTTT | CASRPGQGNTGELFF
TRBJ1-6 | NA | TRBV28 | NA | TGTGCCAGCAGCCGCACGGACAGAAATAATTCACCCCTCCACTTT | CASSRTDRNNSPLHF
TRBJ2-2 | NA | TRBV6-5 | NA | TGTGCCAGCAGTTTGCTAGCGGTTGGGGGCGCCGGGGAGCTGTTTTTT | CASSLLAVGGAGELFF
TRBJ2-7 | once | TRBV28 | TRBD1 | TGTGCCAGCAGTTTGGCGGGGACAGGGATCTACGAGCAGTACTTC | CASSLAGTGIYEQYF
TRBJ1-3 | NA | TRBV5-1 | TRBD1 | TGCGCCAGCAGCTTGGGGACAGGGTCTGGAAACACCATATATTTT | CASSLGTGSGNTIYF
TRBJ1-1 | NA | TRBV7-8 | NA | TGTGCCAGCAGCCCCCGGCCTCGAGGTTTGGGGCAGAACACTGAAGCTTTCTTT | CASSPRPRGLGQNTEAFF
TRBJ2-3 | medium-sized | TRBV6-6 | NA | TGTGCCAGCAGTTACGGGACGGGGGAGGCCGATACGCAGTATTTT | CASSYGTGEADTQYF
TRBJ2-5 | NA | TRBV4-3 | NA | TGCGCCAGCAGCCAAGATAGCCAAGAGACCCAGTACTTC | CASSQDSQETQYF
TRBJ2-2 | NA | TRBV6-2/TRBV6-3 | NA | TGTGCCAGCAGTTACTTACCCCCCAGGGCCACCGGGGAGCTGTTTTTT | CASSYLPPRATGELFF
TRBJ1-2 | NA | TRBV29-1 | NA | TGCAGCACTGGGGCGGGGAGCGGGTATGGCTACACCTTC | CSTGAGSGYGYTF
TRBJ1-5 | once | TRBV6-4 | NA | TGTGCCAGCAGTGACGGGACAAATCAGCCCCAGCATTTT | CASSDGTNQPQHF
TRBJ2-1 | NA | TRBV7-2 | TRBD2 | TGTGCCAGCAGCTTGACTAGCGGGAGAGGAAATGAGCAGTTCTTC | CASSLTSGRGNEQFF
TRBJ2-3 | NA | TRBV5-4 | TRBD2 | TGTGCCAGCAGCTCTAGAGGGACTAGCGGGACAGATACGCAGTATTTT | CASSSRGTSGTDTQYF
TRBJ2-2 | NA | TRBV9 | NA | TGTGCCAGCAGCGTAGACAGGGCCACCGGGGAGCTGTTTTTT | CASSVDRATGELFF
TRBJ1-2 | NA | TRBV11-1 | NA | TGTGCCAGCAGCCCACCCGGGGGACGTGGCTACACCTTC | CASSPPGGRGYTF
TRBJ1-1 | NA | TRBV29-1 | TRBD1 | TGCAGCGTTGTCAGGGGGCAAACTGAAGCTTTCTTT | CSVVRGQTEAFF
TRBJ2-7 | NA | TRBV5-1 | TRBD2 | TGCGCCAGCAGCTTGGCGAGCGGGGGTCGAAGCTACGAGCAGTACTTC | CASSLASGGRSYEQYF
TRBJ2-3 | NA | TRBV27 | TRBD2 | TGTGCCAGCAGTTTGGGGGGGGGCACAGATACGCAGTATTTT | CASSLGGGTDTQYF
TRBJ2-1 | NA | TRBV4-2 | NA | TGTGCCAGCAGCCAAGAAAATGAGCAGTTCTTC | CASSQENEQFF
TRBJ1-3 | NA | TRBV7-9 | NA | TGTGCCAGCAGCTTAGGTGGCTCTGGAAACACCATATATTTT | CASSLGGSGNTIYF
TRBJ1-4 | NA | TRBV20-1 | NA | TGCAGTGCTAGAACCAGGGGATTCGGGGTTTTT | CSARTRGFGVF
TRBJ2-2 | once | TRBV6-5 | TRBD2 | TGTGCCAGCAGTTACTCGGGGGGGACCGGGGAGCTGTTTTTT | CASSYSGGTGELFF
TRBJ1-5 | NA | TRBV5-8 | NA | TGTGCCAGCAGCTCCCGGACAGGCAATCAGCCCCAGCATTTT | CASSSRTGNQPQHF
TRBJ1-2 | NA | TRBV5-5 | NA | TGTGCCAGCCTTCCTTCGGGGGCTAACTATGGCTACACCTTC | CASLPSGANYGYTF
TRBJ1-6 | NA | TRBV27 | NA | TGTGCCAGCAGTTTCTCTCGGGACAACCTCCACTTT | CASSFSRDNLHF
TRBJ1-6 | once | TRBV19 | NA | TGTGCCAGTAGGGGACCGGTGAATTCACCCCTCCACTTT | CASRGPVNSPLHF
TRBJ1-1 | NA | TRBV2 | NA | TGTGCCAGCAGGGTAGACAGGATGAACACTGAAGCTTTCTTT | CASRVDRMNTEAFF
TRBJ2-1 | NA | TRBV28 | NA | TGTGCCAGCACCCTTGTGGGACCCAACTACAATGAGCAGTTCTTC | CASTLVGPNYNEQFF
TRBJ2-5 | NA | TRBV6-5 | TRBD2 | TGTGCCAGCAGTTACTCGGTTCTAGCGGGAGCTGAGACCCAGTACTTC | CASSYSVLAGAETQYF
TRBJ1-5 | NA | TRBV19 | NA | TGTGCCAGTAGTATCGGCTCGGGGGGGTATAGCAATCAGCCCCAGCATTTT | CASSIGSGGYSNQPQHF
TRBJ2-7 | NA | TRBV7-9 | NA | TGTGCCAGCAGCTTATCCTCCTACGAGCAGTACTTC | CASSLSSYEQYF
TRBJ2-7 | NA | TRBV5-4 | NA | TGTGCCAGCAGCTTCTCGACAGACAGCATCTACGAGCAGTACTTC | CASSFSTDSIYEQYF
TRBJ1-5 | NA | TRBV6-5 | NA | TGTGCCAGCAAAGAGACAGATTACCAGCCCCAGCATTTT | CASKETDYQPQHF
TRBJ1-2 | once | TRBV30 | NA | TGTGCCTGGAGAGTTTGGGATTGGGAAGGCGGCTATGGCTACACCTTC | CAWRVWDWEGGYGYTF
TRBJ1-4 | few | TRBV5-6 | TRBD1 | TGTGCCAGCAGCACGACCGGACAGGGGGCTTATGAAAAACTGTTTTTT | CASSTTGQGAYEKLFF
TRBJ2-3 | NA | TRBV7-9 | NA | TGTGCCAGCAGCAGGTTTAGCGTTAGCACAGATACGCAGTATTTT | CASSRFSVSTDTQYF
TRBJ1-3 | NA | TRBV27 | TRBD1 | TGTGCCAGCAGTGGGACAGCTTCCGACTCTGGAAACACCATATATTTT | CASSGTASDSGNTIYF
TRBJ2-7 | NA | TRBV7-8 | TRBD1 | TGTGCCAGCAGCTCCCGGACAGGGACCGAGCAGTACTTC | CASSSRTGTEQYF
TRBJ2-2 | NA | TRBV19 | NA | TGTGCCAGTAGTTGGACCGGGGAGCTGTTTTTT | CASSWTGELFF
TRBJ1-5 | NA | TRBV28 | NA | TGTGCCAGCAGTTGGGGAGGGGGGGAACGCGTTCAGCCCCAGCATTTT | CASSWGGGERVQPQHF
TRBJ1-5 | NA | TRBV6-2/TRBV6-3 | NA | TGTGCCAGCAGCCAACCACGACCGCTGCAGGGAGCCCAGCATTTT | CASSQPRPLQGAQHF
TRBJ2-7 | once | TRBV6-6 | TRBD1 | TGTGCCAGCAGTTTGCCGGGACAGGGGGTTGTAGAGCAGTACTTC | CASSLPGQGVVEQYF
TRBJ2-1 | NA | TRBV28 | NA | TGTGCCAGCAGGATTAGCGGAGACCGCAATGAGCAGTTCTTC | CASRISGDRNEQFF
TRBJ1-5 | NA | TRBV9 | NA | TGTGCCAGCAGCGTAGGAGACGGCAATCAGCCCCAGCATTTT | CASSVGDGNQPQHF